One and the same sample provided the 15 T cell receptor beta chains below, sequenced in a study of early T cells in non-severe SARS-CoV-2 infection. MiXCR, applied by TCRdb to the 5' RACE reads, yields one record per CDR3 protein. Here the sample spans 74,000 or so distinct CDR3 sequences, 9.5% to 15% being singletons. Input material: whole blood. These receptors originate from an adult who was a healthcare worker with PCR-confirmed SARS-CoV-2 infection or an uninfected control (not recorded which).

The genes are TRBV10-3 and TRBJ2-7, with D unresolved. Germline V lookup: CDR1 ENHRY, CDR2 SYGVKD. CDR3 length equals 11 residues. V was shortened by 4 bases and J by 5 bases, with 6 bases between the two germline ends. Here the CDR3 DNA reads TGTGCCATCAGTGGAGGCCACGAGCAGTACTTC. Protein: CAISGGHEQYF.

A few counts support this clonotype. The rearrangement uses TRBV27 and TRBJ2-7, with a tentative D call TRBD1 (5 bases). V was cut by 3 bases and J by 1 base, with 7 bases left in between. This CDR3 spans 13 amino acids. In germline, CDR1 is MNHEY, CDR2 SMNVEV (reference sequence). The CDR3 reads CASSFAGSYEQYF. CDR3 coding DNA: TGTGCCAGCAGTTTTGCAGGGTCCTACGAGCAGTACTTC.

This clonotype was found a few times. The J gene is TRBJ2-3, the V gene TRBV7-9, with 8 bases fitting TRBD1. J gave up 1 base and V 5 bases, and 8 bases lay outside the gene matches. The CDR3 length is 16 residues. Looked up from germline, CDR1 is SEHNR and CDR2 is FQNEAQ (reference sequence). The CDR3: CASSPIDRGRTDTQYF. Here the CDR3 DNA reads TGTGCCAGCAGCCCGATCGACAGGGGACGCACAGATACGCAGTATTTT.

V gene TRBV20-1 combines with J gene TRBJ2-7, with D uncertain. Trimming took 6 bases from V and 4 from J, leaving 19 bases between them. Germline V gives CDR1 DFQATT, CDR2 SNEGSKA (reference sequence). This CDR3 is built from 14 residues. The CDR3 is CSARAAAGGYEQYF. Written as DNA, the CDR3 is TGCAGTGCCCGGGCGGCGGCTGGTGGGTACGAGCAGTACTTC.

This clonotype came up a few times. This chain uses TRBV20-1 with TRBJ2-6, with TRBD1 matching 7 bases. Unmatched junction bases numbered 4, after V lost 3 bases and J lost 2 bases. The CDR3 consists of 15 residues. Germline CDR1 is DFQATT and CDR2 is SNEGSKA (reference sequence). The CDR3: CSASSQGAGANVLTF. CDR3 nucleotides: TGCAGTGCTAGTTCCCAGGGGGCTGGGGCCAACGTCCTGACTTTC.

The chain has TRBV29-1 and TRBJ2-7, with D maybe TRBD2 (5 bases). CDR1 is SQVTM and CDR2 is ANQGSEA in the germline V gene. V dropped 7 bases and J dropped 6 bases, with 16 bases sitting between them. This CDR3 region has 12 residues. CDR3 in amino acids: CSAGGVESEQYF. In DNA form, the CDR3 reads TGCAGCGCCGGAGGAGTGGAGTCCGAGCAGTACTTC.

Here the CDR3 DNA reads TGTGCCACCCTCCGGGACAGGGGATACAATGAGCAGTTCTTC. Residues: CATLRDRGYNEQFF. V gene TRBV6-1 combines with J gene TRBJ2-1; 10 nucleotides align to TRBD1. Germline loops: CDR1 MNHNS, CDR2 SASEGT. J gave up 4 bases and V 10 bases, and 7 bases lay outside the gene matches. CDR3 length equals 14 residues.

This clonotype was recorded only once. The chain is built from TRBV2 and TRBJ1-2, with D possibly being TRBD1 (5 bases). V lost 7 bases, J lost 8 bases, and 14 bases lay in between. Germline assignment: CDR1 SNHLY and CDR2 FYNNEI. This CDR3 comprises 12 residues. The CDR3 DNA is TGTGCCAGCAATAACTGGGGCGAGGGCTACACCTTC. This gives the protein CASNNWGEGYTF. The whole variable domain, filled in from reference TRBV2 and TRBJ1-2, reads EPEVTQTPSHQVTQMGQEVILRCVPISNHLYFYWYRQILGQKVEFLVSFYNNEISEKSEIFDDQFSVERPDGSNFTLKIRSTKLEDSAMYFCASNNWGEGYTFGSGTRLTVV.

As to this clonotype: This clone may be a read error of a much larger clone one base away. This CDR3 is missing its conserved last phenylalanine or tryptophan, likely due to a read error. The gene calls are TRBV7-2 and TRBJ2-3; TRBD2 agrees at 11 bases. After removal of 6 bases from V and 2 bases from J, the junction contained 7 bases not matched to a gene. CDR1 is SGHTA, CDR2 FQGNSA, per germline. The CDR3 is made up of 16 amino acids. The CDR3 loop is CASRGMTSGDTDTQYL. The CDR3 DNA is TGTGCCAGCAGGGGTATGACTAGCGGGGACACAGATACGCAGTATTTA.

V usage is TRBV5-1 and J usage is TRBJ2-1, with TRBD1 matching 9 bases. Germline values: CDR1 SGHRS, CDR2 YFSETQ. The CDR3 is 14 residues long. Unmatched junction bases numbered 4, after V lost 5 bases and J lost 4 bases. Written as DNA, the CDR3 is TGCGCCAGCAGATCGACAGGGGGATACAATGAGCAGTTCTTC. It is translated as CASRSTGGYNEQFF.

This clonotype was recorded a few times. The V gene is TRBV29-1, the J gene TRBJ2-3; possible D gene TRBD1, 6 bases. Trimming left V 8 bases short and J 2 bases short, with 14 bases between. Germline V gene data show CDR1 as SQVTM and CDR2 as ANQGSEA. The CDR3 runs 13 residues. In DNA, the CDR3 is TGCAGCTCAAGGACAGTCAACACAGATACGCAGTATTTT. It yields the protein CSSRTVNTDTQYF.

This clonotype was counted a few times. The rearrangement uses TRBV19 and TRBJ1-5, with a tentative D call TRBD1 (5 bases). V was shortened by 4 bases and J by 13 bases, with 23 bases between the two germline ends. Per germline, CDR1 LNHDA and CDR2 SQIVND (reference sequence). The CDR3 runs 15 residues. Here the CDR3 DNA reads TGTGCCAGTAGTACCATCGGGGGTTTTGTCATCCCTCAGCATTTT. It encodes CASSTIGGFVIPQHF.

The sample holds many counts of this clonotype. The rearrangement links TRBV20-1 to TRBJ2-1; D not resolved. Germline V gene data show CDR1 as DFQATT and CDR2 as SNEGSKA (reference sequence). V was clipped by 1 base and J by 5 bases, with 9 bases between them. This CDR3 has 13 residues. The CDR3 reads CSARAGRDNEQFF. CDR3 bases: TGCAGTGCTAGAGCCGGCCGGGACAATGAGCAGTTCTTC.

This chain uses TRBV20-1 with TRBJ1-5; D remains ambiguous. The CDR3 is 15 residues long. CDR1 and CDR2 from the germline V gene are DFQATT and SNEGSKA (reference sequence). V was shortened by 6 bases and J by 0 bases, with 15 bases between the two germline ends. The CDR3 reads CSATPGTHSNQPQHF. The CDR3 nucleotides are TGCAGTGCAACTCCCGGAACACATAGCAATCAGCCCCAGCATTTT.

There are many counts of this clonotype. The rearrangement uses TRBV20-1 and TRBJ1-2; 8 nucleotides match TRBD1. Looked up from germline, CDR1 is DFQATT and CDR2 is SNEGSKA (reference sequence). The length of the CDR3 is 15 residues. The J segment lost 0 bases and the V segment lost 3 bases, leaving 6 bases of the junction unmatched. CDR3 nucleotides: TGCAGTGCTAGTTACAGGACAGGGCCTAACTATGGCTACACCTTC. Protein product: CSASYRTGPNYGYTF.